Listed below are T cell receptor beta chains from one sample, sequenced in a study of blood T cell repertoires in COVID-19. Profiled with immunoSEQ multiplex PCR; TCRdb holds only in-frame clones, not every one. Of about 170,000 clones listed, roughly 84% were seen once; the top ten hold about 2.6%. Sequenced material: peripheral blood. These receptors were obtained from a human donor with acute or convalescent COVID-19. The donor label of this sample is uncertain. Both conserved end residues are trimmed from each CDR3. Each record gives: D gene, V gene, CDR3 protein. D genes are given only for firm matches.

>TRBD2|TRBV12-5
ASAPRGGDYNEQF
>-|TRBV6-6
ASSSLEQPQH
>-|TRBV6-1
ASSEPGGNTIY
>TRBD1|TRBV6-2/TRBV6-3
ASSSRGTGLINSNQPQH
>TRBD2|TRBV4-1
ASSQEESLAGDSDTQY
>TRBD2|TRBV7-6
ASSLEYRGGANEQF
>-|TRBV5-1
ASTPASSQTQY
>-|TRBV6-5
ASSSGGGAGYGYT
>TRBD1|TRBV5-1
ASTPTGLTWNTEAF
>-|TRBV19
ASSIALSGTLYGYT
>TRBD2|TRBV5-1
ASSSQLAGGADTQY
>TRBD2|TRBV6-9
ASSYSRTSGRGNTGELF
>-|TRBV21-1
ASSKGGRRVFRWDEQF